This T cell receptor beta chain was obtained from a study of blood T cell repertoires in COVID-19. Generated by immunoSEQ multiplex PCR, the TCRdb table keeps only in-frame clones and is missing some. In the table there are roughly 220,000 clones, roughly 79% of which are singletons. This TCR was sampled from a woman older than 75 with COVID-19, enrolled during active disease. Sequencing was carried out using peripheral blood.

CDR3: CASSFTGLNEKLFF. The CDR3 DNA reads as TGCGCCAGCAGCTTCACAGGGTTGAATGAAAAACTGTTTTTT. The chain combines TRBV5-1 with TRBJ1-4; a possible D gene is TRBD1 (6 bases). CDR1 is SGHRS and CDR2 is YFSETQ in the germline V gene. V shed 2 bases and J shed 5 bases, with 10 bases lying between them. This CDR3 comprises 14 residues.